The present entry profiles one TCR beta chain with its context. Additional DNA sequences in this sample encode the identical CDR3. This sample is part of a study of blood T cell repertoires in COVID-19. About the research overall: The cDNA or gDNA used as material had been derived from T cells, B-cell-depleted T cells, or PBMCs.

The CDR3 is 14 amino acids. The V gene's germline CDR1 is SGHRS and CDR2 YFSETQ. V gave up 3 bases and J gave up 1 base, with 10 bases separating them. Original data processing: Estimation of nucleated cell counts was performed using reference gene primer amplification. Profiling relied on immunoSEQ multiplex PCR, and the TCRdb table lists in-frame clones only, not all of them. V and J calls plus clone size are reproduced from that table; the DNA served to infer D and trimming. The repertoire consists of 250,000 to 350,000 clones, with around 83% occurring once and the leading ten covering approximately 1.1%.

The sample was peripheral blood. The chain is built from TRBV5-1 and TRBJ1-1, with D possibly matching TRBD1 (6 bases). This clonotype was obtained from a woman between 45 and 65 years old with acute or convalescent COVID-19. In nucleotides, the CDR3 is TGCGCCAGCAGCTCGGGACAAACGAACACTGAAGCTTTCTTT. It is translated as CASSSGQTNTEAFF. The variable domain in full, completed from reference TRBV5-1 and TRBJ1-1, reads KAGVTQTPRYLIKTRGQQVTLSCSPISGHRSVSWYQQTPGQGLQFLFEYFSETQRNKGNFPGRFSGRQFSNSRSEMNVSTLELGDSALYLCASSSGQTNTEAFFGQGTRLTVV.